Following are 16 T cell receptor beta chains from one sample sequenced in a study of blood T cell repertoires in COVID-19. TCRdb's copy holds only in-frame clones and misses some; the assay was immunoSEQ multiplex PCR. Seen here are fewer than 300,000 clones, more than 85% observed once, and the top ten hold 2% to 3%. Sample: peripheral blood. Receptors were obtained from a person aged 18 to 30 with COVID-19, enrolled during active disease.

Only a few counts were recorded for this clone. The V call is TRBV7-8, the J call TRBJ2-1; 9 bases map to TRBD2. CDR1 and CDR2 (germline): SGHVS, FQNEAQ. This CDR3 comprises 19 residues. Trimming removed 1 base from V and 1 base from J; junction bases left unmatched: 11. The CDR3 loop reads CASSLEGPSGTLSYNEQFF. The CDR3 bases are TGTGCCAGCAGCTTAGAAGGTCCTAGCGGGACCCTTTCCTACAATGAGCAGTTCTTC.

V is TRBV28 and J is TRBJ1-3; 7 nucleotides align to TRBD1. J gave up 3 bases and V 10 bases, and 6 bases lay outside the gene matches. The CDR3 totals 13 residues. The germline CDR1 and CDR2 sequences are MDHEN and SYDVKM. DNA of the CDR3: TGTGCCATAAACAGGGGTCTTGGAAACACCATATATTTT. Residues: CAINRGLGNTIYF.

The sample holds a few counts of this clone. The chain employs TRBV19 and TRBJ2-1; tentative D call: TRBD1 (5 bases). The CDR3 contains 12 residues. Germline V CDR1 and CDR2: LNHDA, SQIVND (reference sequence). V was shortened by 3 bases and J by 9 bases, with 9 bases between the two germline ends. The CDR3 DNA sequence: TGTGCCAGTAGTATGGGGCGTACTGAGCAGTTCTTC. It yields the protein CASSMGRTEQFF.

The chain recombines TRBV27 with TRBJ2-7; TRBD1 matches at 10 bases. The junction had 8 bases not matched to a gene; V was cut back by 5 bases and J by 4 bases. Germline-derived CDR1 and CDR2 are MNHEY and SMNVEV (reference sequence). The CDR3 totals 15 residues. CDR3 sequence (DNA): TGTGCCAGCAGTCCAGGACAGGGGGTCCTTTACGAGCAGTACTTC. This encodes CASSPGQGVLYEQYF.

The CDR3 coding sequence is TGTGCCAGCAGGGGTCGACTCTTTTCCAGTGGGAACACTGAAGCTTTCTTT. This gives the protein CASRGRLFSSGNTEAFF. The genes are TRBV7-9 and TRBJ1-1; the D is unclear. Trimming removed 6 bases at V and 1 base at J, with 21 bases between. CDR3 length: 17 amino acids. CDR1 is SEHNR and CDR2 is FQNEAQ in the germline V gene (reference sequence).

The V call is TRBV25-1, the J call TRBJ2-5; D is perhaps TRBD2 (6 bases). Germline lookup yields CDR1 MGHDK and CDR2 SYGVNS. V lost 7 bases and J lost 1, with 16 bases in between. The CDR3 has 15 amino acids. This chain's CDR3 is CASNGGREVQETQYF. CDR3 in DNA: TGTGCCAGCAACGGTGGCAGGGAGGTCCAAGAGACCCAGTACTTC. Complete variable domain (other parts from reference TRBV25-1 and TRBJ2-5): EADIYQTPRYLVIGTGKKITLECSQTMGHDKMYWYQQDPGMELHLIHYSYGVNSTEKGDLSSESTVSRIRTEHFPLTLESARPSHTSQYLCASNGGREVQETQYFGPGTRLLVL.

The chain couples TRBV5-1 to TRBJ2-3, with 9 bases that match TRBD2. The germline V gene encodes CDR1 SGHRS and CDR2 YFSETQ. This CDR3 comprises 16 residues. V dropped 4 bases and J dropped 0; count of bases not matched to a gene: 6. CDR3 sequence reads: CASSVGTSTSTDTQYF. The DNA for the CDR3 is TGCGCCAGCAGCGTTGGGACTAGCACCAGCACAGATACGCAGTATTTT.

This chain uses TRBV28 with TRBJ1-4, with unresolved D. V lost 4 bases to trimming and J lost 8 bases, with 11 bases between them. The CDR3 length is 13 residues. The germline gives CDR1 MDHEN, CDR2 SYDVKM. In DNA form, the CDR3 reads TGTGCCAGCAGTTCTGATAGCGTAGAAAAACTGTTTTTT. Translation gives CASSSDSVEKLFF.

This sequence joins TRBV7-9 and TRBJ2-3, with D maybe TRBD1 (6 bases). This CDR3 is 15 amino acids long. Trimming took 7 bases from V and 2 from J, leaving 16 bases between them. Germline V gives CDR1 SEHNR, CDR2 FQNEAQ (reference sequence). CDR3 in DNA: TGTGCCAGCACCCCAGGACAGCGGACCACAGATACGCAGTATTTT. Its translation: CASTPGQRTTDTQYF.

The chain links TRBV5-1 to TRBJ2-1; TRBD1 matches at 7 bases. Looked up from germline, CDR1 is SGHRS and CDR2 is YFSETQ. The CDR3 has 15 residues. J was trimmed by 7 bases and V by 4 bases; bases with no gene match: 11. CDR3 in amino acids: CASSPSRGNLNEQFF. CDR3 coding DNA: TGCGCCAGCAGCCCCTCCAGGGGGAATCTGAATGAGCAGTTCTTC.

The V and J genes are TRBV24-1 and TRBJ2-1; 7 bases line up with TRBD2. Germline CDR1 reads KGHDR; CDR2 reads SFDVKD. The CDR3 is 17 residues long. With 4 bases clipped from V and 8 bases from J, the junction kept 16 bases outside the gene matches. CDR3: CATSEQPSAGVGDEQFF. The DNA of the CDR3 is TGTGCCACCAGTGAACAACCCTCGGCGGGGGTAGGGGATGAGCAGTTCTTC.

This chain uses TRBV3-1 (or the pseudogene TRBV3-2) with TRBJ2-7, with a possible D match to TRBD1 (5 bases). Germline CDR1 and CDR2: LGHDT and YNNKEL (reference sequence). The CDR3 runs to 12 residues. V lost 4 bases and J 4 bases, leaving 8 bases between the germline ends. CDR3 DNA sequence: TGTGCCAGCAGCCCGCAGGGTTACGAGCAGTACTTC. Its protein is CASSPQGYEQYF.

V gene TRBV4-1 combines with J gene TRBJ2-3; perhaps TRBD1 as D (5 bases). Trimming cost V 4 bases and J 0 bases, with 20 bases left between them. The CDR3 contains 18 residues. Per the germline V gene, CDR1 is MGHRA and CDR2 is YSYEKL. CDR3: CASSLMPIIRDSTDTQYF. CDR3 coding DNA: TGCGCCAGCAGCCTCATGCCCATCATCAGGGATAGCACAGATACGCAGTATTTT.

The rearrangement links TRBV4-1 to TRBJ1-1; D is undetermined. V was clipped by 0 bases and J by 0 bases, with 11 bases between them. Germline CDR1 and CDR2: MGHRA and YSYEKL. The CDR3 runs to 16 residues. The CDR3 protein is CASSQDWLLVNTEAFF. Here the CDR3 DNA reads TGCGCCAGCAGCCAAGATTGGTTATTAGTGAACACTGAAGCTTTCTTT.

The gene calls are TRBV7-9 and TRBJ1-1, with D hard to call. CDR1 is SEHNR and CDR2 is FQNEAQ in the germline V gene (reference sequence). CDR3 length equals 11 residues. This chain's CDR3 is CVSSLNTEAFF. The DNA for the CDR3 is TGTGTGAGCTCATTGAACACTGAAGCTTTCTTT. Full variable domain (missing parts from reference TRBV7-9 and TRBJ1-1): DTGVSQNPRHKITKRGQNVTFRCDPISEHNRLYWYRQTLGQGPEFLTYFQNEAQLEKSRLLSDRFSAERPKGSFSTLEIQRTEQGDSAMYLCVSSLNTEAFFGQGTRLTVV.

J is TRBJ2-7 and V is TRBV7-9, with D tentatively TRBD1 (6 bases). Deletions cut 2 bases from V and 5 bases from J, with 16 bases between. CDR3 length: 15 amino acids. Germline V gives CDR1 SEHNR, CDR2 FQNEAQ (reference sequence). In nucleotides, the CDR3 is TGTGCCAGCAGCTTATCCTACAGGGAAGAAGACGAGCAGTACTTC. Its protein product is CASSLSYREEDEQYF.